A single sample gave rise to the 27 T cell receptor beta chains below, sequenced in a study of monozygotic twins with inflammatory bowel disease (dated by TCRdb to the late 2010s). Library method: 5' RACE. TCRdb names Illumina HiSeq 2500 as the instrument used. TCRdb reprocessed the reads; each CDR3 protein sequence makes one entry, and DNA is unavailable. The table of this sample itemizes more than 300,000 distinct CDR3 sequences. The ten largest clones take up around 2.6% of the sample. The sequenced sample was blood. Every receptor here comes from a human donor with ulcerative colitis or Crohn's disease, or a healthy co-twin of an affected twin (not recorded which).

The rearrangement joins TRBV7-8 to TRBJ2-7; TCRdb's assignment of TRBD1 cannot be checked, as there is no DNA. Germline-derived CDR1 and CDR2 are SGHVS and FQNEAQ. The CDR3 has 13 residues. CDR3 amino acids: CASSLTLNYEQYF.

This rearrangement joins TRBV7-2 to TRBJ1-1. CDR3 size: 16 residues. Germline values: CDR1 SGHTA, CDR2 FQGNSA. The CDR3 protein is CASSSHWQRMNTEAFF.

CDR3: CASSFRGLGSNQPQHF. The chain uses TRBV7-2 and TRBJ1-5; TCRdb's D gene call, TRBD1, goes unchecked for lack of DNA. The CDR3 loop spans 16 amino acids. Per germline, CDR1 SGHTA and CDR2 FQGNSA.

The V and J genes are TRBV5-1 and TRBJ2-1; TCRdb indicates TRBD2, and absent DNA this call remains unverified. Germline lookup yields CDR1 SGHRS and CDR2 YFSETQ. CDR3 length equals 15 residues. The CDR3 loop reads CASSLDPGTMDEQFF.

The chain joins TRBV28 to TRBJ2-3. Germline CDR1 reads MDHEN; CDR2 reads SYDVKM. The CDR3 spans 15 residues. The CDR3 spells CAIKGAGDDTDTQYF. Combining the CDR3 with reference TRBV28 and TRBJ2-3 gives the whole variable domain DVKVTQSSRYLVKRTGEKVFLECVQDMDHENMFWYRQDPGLGLRLIYFSYDVKMKEKGDIPEGYSVSREKKERFSLILESASTNQTSMYLCAIKGAGDDTDTQYFGPGTRLTVL.

The V call is TRBV4-3, the J call TRBJ2-5; TCRdb designates TRBD2, a call that cannot be tested without DNA. Germline loops: CDR1 LGHNA, CDR2 YSLEER. The CDR3 totals 18 residues. CDR3 residues: CASSAQPGLAGGGETQYF.

The chain is built from TRBV12-3 or TRBV12-4 and TRBJ2-7. The length of the CDR3 is 12 residues. The CDR3 is CASSYSAYEQYF.

This sequence joins TRBV10-3 and TRBJ2-1; TCRdb reports TRBD2, a call that lacks DNA to check it against. The CDR3 runs to 15 residues. Germline V gene lookup returns CDR1 ENHRY and CDR2 SYGVKD. The CDR3 is CAISDREVPGNEQFF.

This chain uses TRBV7-3 with TRBJ2-2. Germline CDR1 reads SGHTA; CDR2 reads FQGTGA. The CDR3 runs to 13 residues. The CDR3 here is CASSLQPTGELFF.

J is TRBJ2-3 and V is TRBV4-3; no DNA is available, so the TRBD2 call from TCRdb remains unchecked. Per the germline V gene, CDR1 is LGHNA and CDR2 is YSLEER. The length of the CDR3 is 15 residues. The CDR3 loop reads CASSLQGSGTDTQYF.

The chain combines TRBV29-1 with TRBJ2-7; as DNA is missing, the TRBD1 call by TCRdb cannot be tested. This CDR3 comprises 14 residues. Per the germline V gene, CDR1 is SQVTM and CDR2 is ANQGSEA. The CDR3 region is CSVGPGEVSYEQYF.

The rearrangement joins TRBV5-1 to TRBJ2-3; as DNA is missing, the TRBD1 call by TCRdb cannot be tested. This CDR3 has 16 residues. Germline V lookup: CDR1 SGHRS, CDR2 YFSETQ. The CDR3: CASSLGPGQVTDTQYF.

This sequence joins TRBV7-2 and TRBJ2-1; TCRdb indicates TRBD1, and absent DNA this call remains unverified. The germline V gene has CDR1 SGHTA and CDR2 FQGNSA. CDR3 length: 14 amino acids. CDR3 amino acids: CASTYSGANNEQFF.

This chain links TRBV6-5 with TRBJ1-2; TCRdb proposes TRBD1, but this gene call is untestable without DNA. This CDR3 comprises 16 residues. CDR1 is MNHEY and CDR2 is SVGAGI in the germline V gene. The CDR3 region is CASSYDVPGLNYGYTF.

The genes are TRBV2 and TRBJ1-3; the D call from TCRdb, TRBD1, cannot be confirmed without DNA. From germline, CDR1 is SNHLY and CDR2 FYNNEI. The CDR3 is made up of 17 amino acids. The chain's CDR3 is CASIRSGQPGAGNTIYF.

The gene calls are TRBV18 and TRBJ2-3; there is no DNA to check the TCRdb D call of TRBD2. Looked up from germline, CDR1 is KGHSH and CDR2 is LQKENI. CDR3 size: 16 residues. The CDR3 protein is CASSPGITSAGGTQYF.

The J gene is TRBJ2-2, the V gene TRBV5-1; TCRdb proposes TRBD2, but this gene call is untestable without DNA. The CDR3 runs to 16 residues. Germline values: CDR1 SGHRS, CDR2 YFSETQ. The CDR3 here is CASSAALALNTGELFF.

The gene calls are TRBV11-2 and TRBJ2-7; TCRdb picks TRBD1, but there is no DNA to check that call. This CDR3 has 14 amino acids. Looked up from germline, CDR1 is SGHAT and CDR2 is FQNNGV. CDR3: CASSPGDRVSAQYF.

V usage is TRBV27 and J usage is TRBJ2-7. Germline CDR1 and CDR2: MNHEY and SMNVEV (reference sequence). The CDR3 sequence is 14 residues long. The CDR3 loop is CASSFYLGPYEQYF.

The chain has TRBV9 and TRBJ2-7; the TCRdb call, TRBD2, lacks DNA for checking. Germline CDR1 reads SGDLS; CDR2 reads YYNGEE. The CDR3 totals 14 residues. The CDR3 sequence is CASSVGPASSGQYF.

This chain connects TRBV5-1 to TRBJ1-4. This CDR3 region has 14 residues. Germline loops: CDR1 SGHRS, CDR2 YFSETQ. The CDR3 loop is CASSLFKGGEKLFF.

This sequence joins TRBV19 and TRBJ2-2. This CDR3 is 16 amino acids long. The germline V gene encodes CDR1 LNHDA and CDR2 SQIVND (reference sequence). CDR3: CASIQLGRPLTGELFF.

The V gene is TRBV6-1, the J gene TRBJ1-5. The CDR3 contains 15 residues. Germline CDR1 MNHNS, CDR2 SASEGT. CDR3 protein: CASSEGFNSNQPQHF.

The CDR3 here is CASSLRGYEQYF. This sequence joins TRBV28 and TRBJ2-7; TCRdb's assignment of TRBD1 cannot be checked, as there is no DNA. Germline lookup yields CDR1 MDHEN and CDR2 SYDVKM. The CDR3 has 12 residues.

This sequence joins TRBV18 and TRBJ2-3. This CDR3 comprises 14 residues. The germline V gene encodes CDR1 KGHSH and CDR2 LQKENI. The chain's CDR3 is CASSPGLGTDTQYF. Variable domain in full (rest from reference TRBV18 and TRBJ2-3): NAGVMQNPRHLVRRRGQEARLRCSPMKGHSHVYWYRQLPEEGLKFMVYLQKENIIDESGMPKERFSAEFPKEGPSILRIQQVVRGDSAAYFCASSPGLGTDTQYFGPGTRLTVL.

The V gene is TRBV18, the J gene TRBJ2-6; the D call of TRBD1 rests on TCRdb alone, since no DNA is present to check it. Germline CDR1 reads KGHSH; CDR2 reads LQKENI. The CDR3 is 16 residues long. The chain's CDR3 is CASSRGSLSGANVLTF.

The chain employs TRBV5-6 and TRBJ2-2; TCRdb outputs TRBD2, but without DNA this stays unchecked. The germline gives CDR1 SGHDT, CDR2 YYEEEE. This CDR3 is 16 amino acids long. The CDR3 is CASSPWTSRNTGELFF.